Listed here is a single TCR beta chain. Antigen unknown. The source of the sample is a study of beta chain features in type 1 diabetes. The study's findings and limits: Although PCR might favor shorter templates, it would do so equally in patients and controls. The study found fewer insertions and more deletions at VDJ junctions in type 1 diabetes patients. Naive, central memory and regulatory TCRB repertoires appeared more similar among patients than healthy donors. Researchers report that Type 1 diabetes patients had moderately but significantly shorter TCRB CDR3s across all four CD4+ subsets.

V shed 5 bases and J shed 7 bases, with 14 bases lying between them. CDR1 and CDR2 (germline): ENHRY, SYGVKD. This CDR3 region has 13 residues. The study reverse transcribed the entire isolated RNA, so it sequenced expressed TCRB transcripts. TCRdb keeps only in-frame clones here, not all; method: immunoSEQ multiplex PCR. The sample shows hundreds of thousands of clones, roughly 11% of them seen only once. Blood was drawn once from each donor into heparinised tubes. The draws averaged roughly 120 mL. V gene TRBV10-3 combines with J gene TRBJ1-1; the D is unclear. Source material: naive CD4+ T cells from blood. The source of this sequence is a man aged 25-40 years with type 1 diabetes. CDR3 region: CAISTTEEGEAFF. The CDR3 DNA is TGTGCCATCAGTACCACGGAAGAGGGTGAAGCTTTCTTT.